The 4 T cell receptor beta chains in this list originate from one sample, sequenced in a study of siplizumab effects on memory and regulatory T cells. Profiled with immunoSEQ multiplex PCR; TCRdb holds only in-frame clones, not every one. The top ten clones hold 0.031% of a sample with about 91,000 clones, around 97% of them seen once. Source material: naive CD4+ T cells sorted from blood. Receptor source: a human donor in good health.

The J gene is TRBJ1-3, the V gene TRBV9; D may be TRBD1 (5 bases). Between the trimmed V and J ends, which lost 4 bases and 0 bases, there was a span of 14 bases. From germline, CDR1 is SGDLS and CDR2 YYNGEE. The CDR3 has 16 amino acids. As DNA, the CDR3 is TGTGCCAGCAGCCCGACAGTGGGGCCCTCTGGAAACACCATATATTTT. This gives the protein CASSPTVGPSGNTIYF.

CDR3: CASSPKGQGIDEAFF. The CDR3 coding sequence is TGCGCCAGCAGCCCCAAGGGACAGGGGATAGATGAAGCTTTCTTT. The chain uses TRBV10-2 and TRBJ1-1; 10 positions match TRBD1. The CDR3 length is 15 residues. Germline V lookup: CDR1 WSHSY, CDR2 SAAADI. The V and J ends lost 6 bases and 7 bases, in that order; junction bases with no gene match: 11.

This chain joins TRBV25-1 and TRBJ1-2; 10 positions agree with TRBD1. Trimming removed 6 bases from V and 1 base from J; junction bases left unmatched: 8. Germline CDR1 and CDR2: MGHDK and SYGVNS. CDR3 length: 16 amino acids. The CDR3 sequence: CASRPGQGTFNYGYTF. The CDR3 bases are TGTGCCAGCAGACCGGGACAGGGGACCTTTAACTATGGCTACACCTTC.

Only one count was recorded for this clone. The gene calls are TRBV2 and TRBJ1-2; D ambiguous. Germline CDR1 is SNHLY and CDR2 is FYNNEI. V dropped 3 bases and J dropped 4 bases, with 12 bases sitting between them. This CDR3 is built from 14 residues. The CDR3 loop reads CASSEVSGTYGYTF. Here the CDR3 DNA reads TGTGCCAGCAGTGAGGTTAGTGGCACCTATGGCTACACCTTC.